Listed here is a single T cell receptor (beta chain). What antigen it recognizes has not been identified. No quality values exist for individual bases; no much larger clone is one base distant. To estimate absolute template abundance from read counts, synthetic TCR analog templates were spiked into each PCR. Using the immunoSEQ assay, TCRbeta CDR3 regions were amplified from genomic DNA with bias-controlled V and J gene primers. Sequencing of rearranged TCRbeta segments was performed at approximately 20X coverage. For the original study's pipeline: Clustering was used to correct sequencing errors, and CDR3s were annotated against IMGT to assign V, D and J genes. Downstream analyses used only productive TCRbeta rearrangements and left out out-of-frame or stop-codon sequences. Clonality was calculated as one minus the Shannon entropy normalized by the log of the number of unique productive sequences. Fisher's exact test with Benjamini-Hochberg correction, at a threshold of adjusted p below 0.01, was used to find clones that differed between time points or between blood and tumor. TCRdb re-hosts the immuneACCESS table, in-frame sequences only. Its copies lack some clones; in the studies checked, an unresolved V gene accounts for under half of them, and the cause for the rest is not known. V and J calls plus clone size are reproduced from that table; the DNA served to infer D and trimming. A total of tens of thousands of clones appear in this sample, 80% to 85% of them only once. About a tenth of the sample rests with the top ten.

The data originate from a study of PD-L1 blockade in urothelial cancer (dated by TCRdb to about 2017). About the full investigation: Every patient began therapy in about 2014 and was given atezolizumab 1,200 mg intravenously every 3 weeks. About 85% of the roughly 29 patients were identified as males with urothelial cancer of bladder origin, and a prior smoking history was reported by 18 of 29 patients. Patients had an ECOG performance status of 0 or 1 and had received between 0 and 3 prior chemotherapy regimens. Blood samples were analyzed at two time points: 3 weeks after treatment start (second dose) and 6 weeks after treatment start. A median of around 150,000 T cells and 80,000 to 100,000 unique TCRs was obtained from blood samples, and a median clonality of approximately 0.077 was observed. Somatic, immune and clinical correlates of response to PD-L1 blockade with atezolizumab in urothelial cancer were the focus of an exploratory multi-omic analysis. Pretreatment tumor samples, along with matched peripheral blood serially collected before and after atezolizumab treatment, were subjected to TCR sequencing. Durable clinical benefit meant progression-free survival longer than 6 months, and TCR features were also tested against progression-free and overall survival. In the same patients who had TCR sequencing, pretreatment tumors also underwent whole exome sequencing and RNA sequencing. Several patients achieved durable clinical benefit and about 19 did not. Just over 28 patients had pretreatment blood TCR-seq, about 25 had at least one posttreatment blood collection, and about 25 had tumor TCR-seq. Overall study outcomes, separate from this receptor: Among patients with durable benefit, tumor-associated TCR clones showed greater expansion in peripheral blood 3 weeks after treatment started (n of about 21, p = 0.022). A pretreatment peripheral blood TCR clonality below the median was linked to improved progression-free and overall survival. Small sample size (n ≈ 30) and many exploratory analyses mean the results are intended to be hypothesis-generating.

Per the publication, the time point label means: pretreatment peripheral blood. A cohort of around 28 patients with locally advanced or metastatic urothelial carcinoma, treated at Memorial Sloan Kettering on a trial protocol, was included. Peripheral blood mononuclear cells were collected pretreatment and during treatment, with between 1 and 8 total time points obtained per patient. The Qiagen DNeasy Blood extraction kit was used to purify genomic DNA from total PBMCs and tumor samples. Collected pretreatment and during treatment, PBMCs were isolated and stored as previously described. This sequence was found in a woman between 70 and 85 years old with urothelial cancer. The specimen comprised PBMCs, sampled around atezolizumab (anti-PD-L1) treatment.

The DNA sequence is as follows: TGTGCCAGCAGTGAGGGGAGGTCCTACAATGAGCAGTTCTTC. It codes for CASSEGRSYNEQFF. The chain joins TRBV2 to TRBJ2-1; TRBD2 could be the D gene, as 6 bases match. CDR1 and CDR2 are read off the germline V gene as SNHLY and FYNNEI. Including cysteine and phenylalanine, the CDR3 has 14 amino acids. Only CDR3 DNA is held: 42 bases, read in frame from base 1. V gives up 3 bases and J gives up 1 base, and the segment between their germline ends measures 7 bases.